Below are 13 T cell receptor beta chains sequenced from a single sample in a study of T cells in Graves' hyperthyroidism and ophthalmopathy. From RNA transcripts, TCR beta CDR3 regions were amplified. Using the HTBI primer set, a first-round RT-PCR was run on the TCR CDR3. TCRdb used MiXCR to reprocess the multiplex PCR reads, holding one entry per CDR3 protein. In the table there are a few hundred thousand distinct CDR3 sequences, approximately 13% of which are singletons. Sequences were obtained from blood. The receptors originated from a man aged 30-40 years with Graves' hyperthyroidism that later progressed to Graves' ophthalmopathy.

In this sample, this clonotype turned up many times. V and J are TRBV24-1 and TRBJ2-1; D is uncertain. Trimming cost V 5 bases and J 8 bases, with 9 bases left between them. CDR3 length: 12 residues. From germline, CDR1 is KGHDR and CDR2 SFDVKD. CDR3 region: CATSADAHEQFF. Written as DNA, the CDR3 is TGTGCCACCAGTGCCGACGCCCATGAGCAGTTCTTC.

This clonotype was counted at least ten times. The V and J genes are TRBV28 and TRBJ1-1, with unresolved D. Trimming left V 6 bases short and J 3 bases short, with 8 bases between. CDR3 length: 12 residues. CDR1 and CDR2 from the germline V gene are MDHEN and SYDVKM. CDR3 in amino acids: CASSYVHTEAFF. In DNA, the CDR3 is TGTGCCAGCAGCTATGTACACACTGAAGCTTTCTTT.

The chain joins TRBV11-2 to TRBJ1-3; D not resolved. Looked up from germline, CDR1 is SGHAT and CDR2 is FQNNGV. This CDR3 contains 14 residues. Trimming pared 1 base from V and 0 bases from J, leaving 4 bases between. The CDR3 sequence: CASSLVVSGNTIYF. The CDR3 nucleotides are TGTGCCAGCAGCTTAGTGGTCTCTGGAAACACCATATATTTT. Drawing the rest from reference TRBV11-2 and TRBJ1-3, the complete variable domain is EAGVAQSPRYKIIEKRQSVAFWCNPISGHATLYWYQQILGQGPKLLIQFQNNGVVDDSQLPKDRFSAERLKGVDSTLKIQPAKLEDSAVYLCASSLVVSGNTIYFGEGSWLTVV.

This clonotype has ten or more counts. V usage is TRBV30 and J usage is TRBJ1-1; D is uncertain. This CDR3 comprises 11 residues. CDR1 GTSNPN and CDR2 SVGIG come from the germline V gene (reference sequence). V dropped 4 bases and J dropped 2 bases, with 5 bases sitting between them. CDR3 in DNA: TGTGCCTGGACGAGAAACACTGAAGCTTTCTTT. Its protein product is CAWTRNTEAFF.

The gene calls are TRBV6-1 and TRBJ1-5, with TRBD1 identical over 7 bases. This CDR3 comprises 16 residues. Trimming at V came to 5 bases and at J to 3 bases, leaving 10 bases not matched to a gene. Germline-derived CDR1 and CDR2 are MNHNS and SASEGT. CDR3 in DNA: TGTGCCAGCAGTAAAGGGGGCGTAGGTACCAATCAGCCCCAGCATTTT. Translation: CASSKGGVGTNQPQHF.

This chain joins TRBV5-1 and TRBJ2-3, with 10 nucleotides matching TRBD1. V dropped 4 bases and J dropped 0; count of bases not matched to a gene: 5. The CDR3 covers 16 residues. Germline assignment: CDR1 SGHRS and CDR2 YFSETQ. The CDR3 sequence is CASSGATGGSTDTQYF. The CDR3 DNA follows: TGCGCCAGCAGCGGGGCGACAGGGGGCAGCACAGATACGCAGTATTTT. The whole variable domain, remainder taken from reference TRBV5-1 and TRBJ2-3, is KAGVTQTPRYLIKTRGQQVTLSCSPISGHRSVSWYQQTPGQGLQFLFEYFSETQRNKGNFPGRFSGRQFSNSRSEMNVSTLELGDSALYLCASSGATGGSTDTQYFGPGTRLTVL.

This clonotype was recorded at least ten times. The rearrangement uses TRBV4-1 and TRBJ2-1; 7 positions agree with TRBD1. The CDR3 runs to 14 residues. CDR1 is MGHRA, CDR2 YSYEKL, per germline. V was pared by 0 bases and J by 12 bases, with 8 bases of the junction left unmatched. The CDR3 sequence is CASSQDLRGQGQFF. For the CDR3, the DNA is TGCGCCAGCAGCCAAGATTTAAGGGGGCAGGGGCAGTTCTTC.

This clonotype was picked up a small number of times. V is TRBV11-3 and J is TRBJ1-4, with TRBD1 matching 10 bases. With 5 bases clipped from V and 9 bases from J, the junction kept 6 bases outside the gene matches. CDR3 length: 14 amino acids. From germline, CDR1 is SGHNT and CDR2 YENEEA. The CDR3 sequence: CASSDRGLSKKLFF. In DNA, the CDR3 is TGTGCCAGCAGCGACAGGGGGCTAAGTAAAAAACTGTTTTTT.

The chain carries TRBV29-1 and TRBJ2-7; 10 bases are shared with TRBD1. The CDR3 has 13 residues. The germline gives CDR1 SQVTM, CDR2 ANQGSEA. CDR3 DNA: TGCAGATTCTTCGACAGGGGGCGAGACGAGCAGTACTTC. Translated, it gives CRFFDRGRDEQYF.

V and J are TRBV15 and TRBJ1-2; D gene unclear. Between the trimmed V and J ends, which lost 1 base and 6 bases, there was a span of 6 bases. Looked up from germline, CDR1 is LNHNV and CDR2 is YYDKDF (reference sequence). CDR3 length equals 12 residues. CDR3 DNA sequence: TGTGCCACCAGCAGAGGGGGAAATGGCTACACCTTC. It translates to CATSRGGNGYTF. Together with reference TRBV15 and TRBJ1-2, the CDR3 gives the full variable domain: DAMVIQNPRYQVTQFGKPVTLSCSQTLNHNVMYWYQQKSSQAPKLLFHYYDKDFNNEADTPDNFQSRRPNTSFCFLDIRSPGLGDTAMYLCATSRGGNGYTFGSGTRLTVV.

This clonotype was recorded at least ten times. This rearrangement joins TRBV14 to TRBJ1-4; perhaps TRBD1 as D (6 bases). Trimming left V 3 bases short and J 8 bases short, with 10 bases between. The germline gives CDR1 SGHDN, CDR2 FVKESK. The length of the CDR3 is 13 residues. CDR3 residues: CASSQGAGEKLFF. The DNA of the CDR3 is TGTGCCAGCAGCCAGGGGGCCGGGGAAAAACTGTTTTTT.

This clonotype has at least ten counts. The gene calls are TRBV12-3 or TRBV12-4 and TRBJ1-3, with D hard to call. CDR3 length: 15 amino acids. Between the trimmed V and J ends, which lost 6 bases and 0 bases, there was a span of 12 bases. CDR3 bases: TGTGCCAGCAGCCTTCAGGAGGGCTCTGGAAACACCATATATTTT. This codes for CASSLQEGSGNTIYF.

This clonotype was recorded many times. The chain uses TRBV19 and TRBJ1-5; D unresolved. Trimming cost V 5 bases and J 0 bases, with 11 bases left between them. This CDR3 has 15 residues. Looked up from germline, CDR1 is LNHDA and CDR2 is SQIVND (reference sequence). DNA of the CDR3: TGTGCCAGTAGTCCGAACTCATATAGCAATCAGCCCCAGCATTTT. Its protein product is CASSPNSYSNQPQHF. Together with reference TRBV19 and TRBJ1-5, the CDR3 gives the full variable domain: DGGITQSPKYLFRKEGQNVTLSCEQNLNHDAMYWYRQDPGQGLRLIYYSQIVNDFQKGDIAEGYSVSREKKESFPLTVTSAQKNPTAFYLCASSPNSYSNQPQHFGDGTRLSIL.